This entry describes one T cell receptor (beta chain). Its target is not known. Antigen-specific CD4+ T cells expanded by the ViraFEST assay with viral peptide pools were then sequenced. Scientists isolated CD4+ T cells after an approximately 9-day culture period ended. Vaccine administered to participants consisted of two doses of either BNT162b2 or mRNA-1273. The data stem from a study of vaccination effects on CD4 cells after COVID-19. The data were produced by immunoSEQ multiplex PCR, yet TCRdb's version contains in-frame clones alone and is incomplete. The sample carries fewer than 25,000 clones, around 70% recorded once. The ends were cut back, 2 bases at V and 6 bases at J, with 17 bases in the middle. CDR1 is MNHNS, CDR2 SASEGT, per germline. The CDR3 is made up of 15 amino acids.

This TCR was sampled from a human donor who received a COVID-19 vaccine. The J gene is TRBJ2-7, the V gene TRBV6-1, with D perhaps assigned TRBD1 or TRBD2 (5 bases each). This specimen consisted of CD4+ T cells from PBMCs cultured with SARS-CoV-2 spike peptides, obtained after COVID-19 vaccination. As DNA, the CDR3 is TGTGCCAGCAGTGAACCGGGGCAGGGAATCGGCGAGCAGTACTTC. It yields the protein CASSEPGQGIGEQYF.